The clone carrying this T cell receptor beta chain was found once. Its specificity is not known. The CDR3 is 14 amino acids. CDR1 and CDR2 (germline): MNHNY, SVGAGI (reference sequence). V was trimmed by 2 bases and J by 1 base, leaving 5 bases between them. Clones were read by immunoSEQ multiplex PCR, and TCRdb kept only the in-frame ones, dropping some. The table records 100,000 or so clones, 88% of them present only once. The data were obtained in a study of identifying expanded T cells in peripheral blood. Overall study results and limits: Technical replicates showed around 1.2 changed clones; around 2 weeks roughly 15; four weeks 19. Variance in clone template counts between two-week samples significantly increased with total template count across all healthy donors.

The V call is TRBV6-6, the J call TRBJ2-2; no reliable D call. The sample consisted of blood. The TCR sequence derives from a person aged 18 to 70 in good health. CDR3 loop: CASSYSRNTGELFF. The CDR3 region has the DNA TGTGCCAGCAGTTACAGCAGGAACACCGGGGAGCTGTTTTTT.